Listed here are 6 T cell receptor beta chains from one sample, sequenced in a study of CD8+CD57+ T cells in acquired aplastic anemia. Genomic DNA templated the TCR beta VDJ and CDR3 profiling. Via MiXCR, TCRdb re-called the reads, giving one row per CDR3 protein. This sample yields 180,000 or so distinct CDR3 sequences, of which roughly 50% are seen a single time; around 1.8% belongs to the top ten. Patients selected for sequencing had displayed CD8+CD57+ cell expansion by flow cytometry. The sequencing sample was made of sorted CD4+, CD8+, or CD8+CD57+ T cells (not recorded which) from PBMCs. These TCRs come from a human donor with aplastic anemia.

In the case of this clonotype: Since a much larger clone is just one base distant, this may be a read error. The gene calls are TRBV11-2 and TRBJ2-1, with D perhaps assigned TRBD1 or TRBD2 (7 bases each). CDR3 length: 17 amino acids. V shed 4 bases and J shed 8 bases, with 24 bases lying between them. Germline V lookup: CDR1 SGHAT, CDR2 FQNNGV. CDR3 bases: TGTGCCAGCAGCTCCTACCTGCCCAGGGGGGGCGTCTATGAGCAGTTCTTC. Protein: CASSSYLPRGGVYEQFF.

This clonotype has a handful of counts. V gene TRBV29-1 combines with J gene TRBJ2-3; D gene ambiguous. The ends were cut back, 0 bases at V and 8 bases at J, with 6 bases in the middle. In germline, CDR1 is SQVTM, CDR2 ANQGSEA. CDR3 size: 11 residues. The CDR3, as DNA: TGCAGCGTTGAAGAGCTTAGTACGCAGTATTTT. This encodes CSVEELSTQYF.

In its sample, this clonotype was seen many times. V is TRBV11-2 and J is TRBJ2-2; D possibly corresponds to TRBD2 (6 bases). Trimming removed 5 bases from V and 4 bases from J, with 17 bases in between. Germline V CDR1 and CDR2: SGHAT, FQNNGV. CDR3 size: 16 residues. The CDR3 DNA follows: TGTGCCAGCAGCGCCCCGACTAGACGGGTCACCGGGGAGCTGTTTTTT. Its protein is CASSAPTRRVTGELFF.

This clonotype was observed many times. The chain uses TRBV2 and TRBJ2-6; D is perhaps TRBD1 (5 bases). CDR3 length: 16 residues. With 7 bases removed from V and 0 bases from J, the gap between germline ends came to 13 bases. The germline V gene encodes CDR1 SNHLY and CDR2 FYNNEI. The CDR3 region has the DNA TGTGCCAGCACCCGGACACGATCCTCTGGGGCCAACGTCCTGACTTTC. Protein product: CASTRTRSSGANVLTF.

This clonotype was observed many times. V gene TRBV3-1 combines with J gene TRBJ1-5; 7 bases align to TRBD1. Germline CDR1 is LGHDT and CDR2 is YNNKEL (reference sequence). V shed 4 bases and J 0 bases; nucleotides not matched to a gene: 3. This CDR3 has 15 residues. CDR3 in DNA: TGTGCCAGCAGCCCAGGGACAGATAGCAATCAGCCCCAGCATTTT. It specifies CASSPGTDSNQPQHF.

The sample holds many counts of this clonotype. This chain links TRBV20-1 with TRBJ1-1; TRBD1 agrees at 7 bases. This CDR3 has 14 residues. Germline values: CDR1 DFQATT, CDR2 SNEGSKA (reference sequence). Losses at the gene ends were 3 bases for V and 6 bases for J; bases not matched to a gene: 10. The CDR3 nucleotides are TGCAGTGCTAGGGCCCTCCTCGACAGGGCTGAAGCTTTCTTT. Translated: CSARALLDRAEAFF.